The T cell receptor beta chain under discussion was sequenced for a study of identical twins. Study-wide points: Memory repertoires showed no such pattern, whereas abundant cord blood beta clonotypes carried fewer insertions. Alpha sequences out of frame and shared by twins had excess low generation probability.

There are 16 residues in the CDR3. J gave up 5 bases and V 0 bases, and 4 bases lay outside the gene matches. Germline V gene sequence: CDR1 SGHNT, CDR2 YYREEE (reference sequence). Template switching introduced a universal primer site, and the cDNA bore unique molecular identifiers. Using its own MiXCR run on the 5' RACE reads, TCRdb lists one record per CDR3 protein. The sample shows around 280,000 distinct CDR3 sequences, roughly 8.6% of them seen only once. This clonotype appeared a few times. Its matching antigen is unknown. The sample was also reused in another study, on yellow fever vaccine responses in identical twins. Turning to that study: Twins reportedly mounted vaccine T cell responses that seemed partly convergent, partly personalized.

The clonotype originates from a young woman in good health. The chain joins TRBV5-4 to TRBJ2-1; 11 nucleotides align to TRBD2. The sequenced sample consisted of memory (CD45RO+) T cells sorted from blood. The CDR3 spells CASSLGTSGSNNEQFF. CDR3 bases: TGTGCCAGCAGCTTGGGAACTAGCGGGAGCAACAATGAGCAGTTCTTC.